The 14 T cell receptor beta chains below all came from one sample that was sequenced in a study of T cell repertoires in aging, cancer and after chemotherapy. Rearranged V-D-J TRB sequences were amplified with a mixed TRB-A/B primer pool. TCRdb recomputed calls from the multiplex PCR reads with MiXCR, one row per CDR3 protein. The repertoire holds around 12,000 distinct CDR3 sequences, with about 20% as singletons. Amplification of TCR beta used genomic DNA extracted from peripheral blood. Sequenced material: blood. The receptors were gathered from a human donor in good health.

This clonotype showed up many times. The V gene is TRBV19, the J gene TRBJ2-5; TRBD2 matches at 9 bases. CDR1 is LNHDA, CDR2 SQIVND, per germline (reference sequence). Trimming took 4 bases from V and 4 from J; bases not matched to a gene: 7. This CDR3 has 15 residues. CDR3 amino acids: CASSNSGGGRETQYF. In DNA, the CDR3 is TGTGCCAGTAGTAATAGCGGGGGCGGTCGAGAGACCCAGTACTTC. The full variable domain, rest sourced from reference TRBV19 and TRBJ2-5, is DGGITQSPKYLFRKEGQNVTLSCEQNLNHDAMYWYRQDPGQGLRLIYYSQIVNDFQKGDIAEGYSVSREKKESFPLTVTSAQKNPTAFYLCASSNSGGGRETQYFGPGTRLLVL.

This clonotype was seen only a few times. The rearrangement joins TRBV23-1 to TRBJ1-1, with D possibly matching TRBD1 (6 bases). TRBV23-1 is flagged as an ORF with uncertain function. This CDR3 has 13 residues. Deletions cut 11 bases from V and 4 bases from J, with 17 bases between. CDR3: CAQHGTQGTEAFF. In DNA form, the CDR3 reads TGCGCCCAACACGGGACACAAGGCACTGAAGCTTTCTTT.

Comments on this clonotype: This may be a read error, as it is one base from a much larger clone. The chain carries TRBV20-1 and TRBJ1-2, with TRBD1 identical over 10 bases. Germline lookup yields CDR1 DFQATT and CDR2 SNEGSKA (reference sequence). The CDR3 runs to 13 residues. The CDR3 spells CSSRSGTGDGYTF. The CDR3 bases are TGCAGTTCTAGAAGCGGGACAGGGGATGGCTACACCTTC.

With regard to this clonotype: A much larger clone differs by one base, so this may be a read error. The chain combines TRBV6-4 with TRBJ1-6, with 8 bases aligning to TRBD1. This CDR3 contains 15 residues. The germline gives CDR1 MRHNA, CDR2 SNTAGT. With V trimmed by 0 bases and J by 7 bases, 2 bases remained unmatched. CDR3 loop: CASSDSTGANSPLHF. The CDR3 DNA sequence: TGTGCCAGCAGTGACTCGACAGGGGCCAATTCACCCCTCCACTTT.

This clonotype was seen a handful of times. At one of its ends the junction is not consistent with the germline gene, which may arise from a read error. This chain connects TRBV7-9 to TRBJ2-7; D could derive from TRBD1 or TRBD2 (5 bases each). Germline V CDR1 and CDR2: SEHNR, FQNEAQ (reference sequence). This CDR3 contains 11 residues. CDR3 protein: CASSLGGPGHF. The DNA of the CDR3 is TGTGCCAGCAGCTTAGGGGGTCCGGGGCACTTC.

The CDR3 here is CASSATGVRNTEAFF. CDR3 DNA: TGCGCCAGCAGCGCGACAGGGGTAAGGAACACTGAAGCTTTCTTT. The chain is built from TRBV5-1 and TRBJ1-1; 8 positions agree with TRBD1. J gave up 1 base and V 4 bases, and 6 bases lay outside the gene matches. Germline CDR1 is SGHRS and CDR2 is YFSETQ. CDR3 length: 15 residues.

The rearrangement uses TRBV20-1 and TRBJ2-5, with D hard to call. V lost 1 base to trimming and J lost 3 bases, with 9 bases between them. This CDR3 has 13 amino acids. In germline, CDR1 is DFQATT, CDR2 SNEGSKA (reference sequence). The CDR3 DNA sequence: TGCAGTGCTAGAGGGCTATGGGAAGAGACCCAGTACTTC. It codes for CSARGLWEETQYF.

The J gene is TRBJ2-5, the V gene TRBV6-1; the match to TRBD1 covers 7 bases. Germline lookup yields CDR1 MNHNS and CDR2 SASEGT. Trimming at V came to 5 bases and at J to 9 bases, leaving 9 bases not matched to a gene. CDR3 length: 13 amino acids. The CDR3 sequence is CASSFNRGWSQYF. As DNA, the CDR3 is TGTGCCAGCAGTTTTAACAGGGGATGGTCCCAGTACTTC.

The J gene is TRBJ2-3, the V gene TRBV5-1; 10 nucleotides align to TRBD2. Germline lookup yields CDR1 SGHRS and CDR2 YFSETQ. CDR3 length: 16 residues. The V and J ends lost 4 bases and 2 bases, in that order; junction bases with no gene match: 7. In nucleotides, the CDR3 is TGCGCCAGCAGCCCAGGACTAGCGGTGAACACAGATACGCAGTATTTT. Amino acid sequence: CASSPGLAVNTDTQYF.

This clonotype ranks as medium-sized. V and J are TRBV30 and TRBJ1-2; no clear D gene. Trimming removed 1 base at V and 8 bases at J, with 17 bases between. The CDR3 is made up of 14 amino acids. Looked up from germline, CDR1 is GTSNPN and CDR2 is SVGIG (reference sequence). The CDR3 reads CAWSEGSPVGGYTF. The CDR3 bases are TGTGCCTGGAGTGAAGGCAGCCCAGTCGGGGGCTACACCTTC. Combining the CDR3 with reference TRBV30 and TRBJ1-2 gives the whole variable domain SQTIHQWPATLVQPVGSPLSLECTVEGTSNPNLYWYRQAAGRGLQLLFYSVGIGQISSEVPQNLSASRPQDRQFILSSKKLLLSDSGFYLCAWSEGSPVGGYTFGSGTRLTVV.

The sample holds a few counts of this clonotype. CDR3 amino acids: CASSLSPGQGGFYGYTF. CDR3 sequence (DNA): TGTGCCAGCAGTTTAAGTCCGGGACAGGGTGGGTTCTATGGCTACACCTTC. This sequence joins TRBV27 and TRBJ1-2; 9 positions match TRBD1. J gave up 4 bases and V 2 bases, and 11 bases lay outside the gene matches. Germline CDR1 and CDR2: MNHEY and SMNVEV (reference sequence). There are 17 residues in the CDR3.

There are a few counts of this clonotype. The genes are TRBV7-9 and TRBJ1-5; TRBD1 aligns across 9 bases. Germline lookup yields CDR1 SEHNR and CDR2 FQNEAQ (reference sequence). The V segment lost 6 bases and the J segment 4 bases; nucleotides outside the gene matches: 4. The CDR3 is made up of 14 amino acids. The CDR3 here is CASSGQGINQPQHF. The CDR3 DNA is TGTGCCAGCAGTGGACAGGGGATTAATCAGCCCCAGCATTTT.

This clonotype was seen only a few times. The CDR3 loop is CASSNPGPTGEQFF. As DNA, the CDR3 is TGTGCCAGCAGTAATCCGGGCCCCACCGGGGAGCAGTTCTTC. V and J are TRBV6-5 and TRBJ2-1, with no clear D. This CDR3 spans 14 amino acids. Trimming removed 5 bases at V and 10 bases at J, with 18 bases between. The germline gives CDR1 MNHEY, CDR2 SVGAGI.

By share, this clonotype counts as medium-sized. The gene calls are TRBV6-5 and TRBJ1-2; no definite D call. The CDR3 has 14 amino acids. Trimming pared 0 bases from V and 5 bases from J, leaving 10 bases between. CDR1 MNHEY and CDR2 SVGAGI come from the germline V gene. For the CDR3, the DNA is TGTGCCAGCAGTTACTCGGGCAGCCTATATGGCTACACCTTC. It is translated as CASSYSGSLYGYTF.